This T cell receptor (beta chain) was observed in a study of T cells after yellow fever vaccination. Worth noting for this clonotype: What it binds is not known.

Study results and limitations: The booster saw the reappearance of most primary-vaccination clones (around 95% CD4, almost 90% CD8).

A process of 5'RACE template switching, which added a universal primer site and UMIs, was used to make TCR cDNA. TCRdb processed the 5' RACE reads anew with MiXCR; each CDR3 protein has one entry. The data contain about 300,000 distinct CDR3 sequences, around 8.6% of them seen just once; the ten biggest clones take up approximately 3.3%. The origin of this receptor is a man younger than 35 who received the YFV17D yellow fever vaccine. Here the sequenced sample was CD4+ T cells sorted from PBMCs, taken 5 days after the yellow fever booster vaccination.

CDR3 residues: CASSLAPGGPLETQYF. The CDR3 coding sequence is TGCGCCAGCAGCTTGGCCCCGGGGGGGCCGCTCGAGACCCAGTACTTC. V usage is TRBV5-1 and J usage is TRBJ2-5; 8 positions match TRBD2. This CDR3 is 16 amino acids long. Unmatched junction bases numbered 9, after V lost 0 bases and J lost 5 bases. CDR1 and CDR2 from the germline V gene are SGHRS and YFSETQ.